This T cell receptor (beta chain) was sequenced for a study of immune evolution from preneoplasia to lung adenocarcinoma. Turning to the study itself: HLA loss of heterozygosity: 6% to 7.5% AIS, about 15% MIA, about 32% ADC, none AAH. Points from the study as a whole: T cell clonality was higher in KRAS-mutant than EGFR-mutant or wild-type nodules. From normal lung to invasive adenocarcinoma, top clone frequencies appeared to decrease.

For this clone: Antigen specificity is unknown.

Germline V gives CDR1 SGHTA, CDR2 FQGNSA. The V end lost 6 bases, the J end lost 5 bases, and 7 bases lay between the germline ends. The CDR3 sequence is 11 residues long. The repertoire was sequenced with immunoSEQ multiplex PCR; TCRdb's copy has only in-frame clones and lacks some. The sample has about 7,400 clones, about four fifths seen once; the top ten hold around 8.8%. Nucleic acids came from premalignant or tumor cells enriched by macro-dissection. This receptor was identified in a person aged 70 to 85 with lung adenocarcinoma. V is TRBV7-2 and J is TRBJ2-5, with TRBD2 as a possible D gene (6 bases). Sequences were obtained from FFPE minimally invasive lung adenocarcinoma tissue. The CDR3 DNA sequence: TGTGCCAGCAGGGAGGGGGAGACCCAGTACTTC. Translating gives CASREGETQYF.